Each of the 17 T cell receptor beta chains below was sequenced from the same sample in a study of T cell changes during pregnancy in multiple sclerosis. The table came from immunoSEQ multiplex PCR; TCRdb's copy has only in-frame clones and leaves some out. The sample holds approximately 43,000 clones; around 93% are singletons and the top ten take 6.5% to 9.5%. The sequenced sample was CD8+ T cells from peripheral blood mononuclear cells, obtained in the third trimester of pregnancy. The receptors derive from a female donor with multiple sclerosis, enrolled in a pregnancy study.

This chain connects TRBV5-4 to TRBJ2-3; D perhaps matches TRBD2 (6 bases). V was clipped by 2 bases and J by 4 bases, with 11 bases between them. Looked up from germline, CDR1 is SGHNT and CDR2 is YYREEE (reference sequence). CDR3 size: 14 residues. The DNA for the CDR3 is TGTGCCAGCAGCTTAGCTCGGGGGTCAGATACGCAGTATTTT. Residues: CASSLARGSDTQYF.

J is TRBJ2-7 and V is TRBV27; tentative D call: TRBD1 (5 bases). Between the trimmed V and J ends, which lost 5 bases and 4 bases, there was a span of 24 bases. There are 17 residues in the CDR3. From germline, CDR1 is MNHEY and CDR2 SMNVEV (reference sequence). The CDR3 protein is CASSPYFLKGKRYEQYF. In nucleotides, the CDR3 is TGTGCCAGCAGTCCTTATTTTCTCAAGGGGAAGAGGTACGAGCAGTACTTC.

The chain uses TRBV19 and TRBJ2-3, with D perhaps matching TRBD1 (5 bases). Trimming shortened V by 3 bases and J by 12 bases, and 13 bases separated the two germline ends. The CDR3 loop spans 12 amino acids. Germline values: CDR1 LNHDA, CDR2 SQIVND (reference sequence). The CDR3 protein is CASSMTGQGQYF. Here the CDR3 DNA reads TGTGCCAGTAGTATGACTGGGCAGGGTCAGTATTTT. Variable domain in full (rest from reference TRBV19 and TRBJ2-3): DGGITQSPKYLFRKEGQNVTLSCEQNLNHDAMYWYRQDPGQGLRLIYYSQIVNDFQKGDIAEGYSVSREKKESFPLTVTSAQKNPTAFYLCASSMTGQGQYFGPGTRLTVL.

This sequence joins TRBV19 and TRBJ2-7; 8 nucleotides match TRBD1. From germline, CDR1 is LNHDA and CDR2 SQIVND (reference sequence). The trim removed 6 bases at V and 0 bases at J, leaving 7 bases unmatched. CDR3 size: 15 residues. The CDR3: CASSYGQGSSYEQYF. The CDR3 coding sequence is TGTGCCAGTAGCTACGGACAGGGAAGCTCCTACGAGCAGTACTTC.

The V call is TRBV27, the J call TRBJ2-2; 10 bases are shared with TRBD1. The V gene end was trimmed by 6 bases and the J gene end by 4 bases; junction bases not matched to a gene: 8. The CDR3 spans 16 residues. CDR1 is MNHEY and CDR2 is SMNVEV in the germline V gene (reference sequence). The CDR3, as DNA: TGTGCCAGCAGCCCGGCGAGGACAGGGGGCACCGGGGAGCTGTTTTTT. This codes for CASSPARTGGTGELFF.

This chain joins TRBV27 and TRBJ2-3; D unresolved. Per germline, CDR1 MNHEY and CDR2 SMNVEV (reference sequence). With 5 bases removed from V and 5 bases from J, the gap between germline ends came to 8 bases. The CDR3 extends over 12 amino acids. The CDR3 DNA reads as TGTGCCAGCAGTCTGGAGTTAGATACGCAGTATTTT. Translation: CASSLELDTQYF.

The V gene is TRBV7-9, the J gene TRBJ2-7, with 10 bases that match TRBD2. V was pared by 7 bases and J by 5 bases, with 20 bases of the junction left unmatched. CDR1 is SEHNR, CDR2 FQNEAQ, per germline (reference sequence). CDR3 length equals 18 residues. CDR3 loop: CASNDDLSGRAVRDEQYF. For the CDR3, the DNA is TGTGCCAGCAACGACGATTTAAGCGGGAGGGCCGTTCGTGACGAGCAGTACTTC. Supplemented by reference TRBV7-9 and TRBJ2-7, the full variable domain reads DTGVSQNPRHKITKRGQNVTFRCDPISEHNRLYWYRQTLGQGPEFLTYFQNEAQLEKSRLLSDRFSAERPKGSFSTLEIQRTEQGDSAMYLCASNDDLSGRAVRDEQYFGPGTRLTVT.

The chain employs TRBV2 and TRBJ2-1, with D possibly being TRBD1 (5 bases). The CDR3 has 16 amino acids. CDR1 is SNHLY and CDR2 is FYNNEI in the germline V gene. With 1 base removed from V and 0 bases from J, the gap between germline ends came to 10 bases. The CDR3 DNA sequence: TGTGCCAGCAGTGAAGTAGTAGGGGACTCCTACAATGAGCAGTTCTTC. Its translation is CASSEVVGDSYNEQFF.

This chain links TRBV5-1 with TRBJ2-1; 10 nucleotides align to TRBD2. V lost 4 bases to trimming and J lost 6 bases; unmatched junction nucleotides: 10. This CDR3 spans 16 amino acids. Germline CDR1 reads SGHRS; CDR2 reads YFSETQ. The chain's CDR3 is CASSPAGGPQANEQFF. In DNA form, the CDR3 reads TGCGCCAGCAGCCCAGCGGGAGGGCCACAAGCCAATGAGCAGTTCTTC. Drawing the rest from reference TRBV5-1 and TRBJ2-1, the complete variable domain is KAGVTQTPRYLIKTRGQQVTLSCSPISGHRSVSWYQQTPGQGLQFLFEYFSETQRNKGNFPGRFSGRQFSNSRSEMNVSTLELGDSALYLCASSPAGGPQANEQFFGPGTRLTVL.

The CDR3 here is CASSRRTGHLYEQYF. The CDR3, as DNA: TGCGCCAGCAGCCGTAGAACGGGACACCTCTACGAGCAGTACTTC. The V and J genes are TRBV4-1 and TRBJ2-7; a weak D match, TRBD1 (6 bases). In germline, CDR1 is MGHRA, CDR2 YSYEKL. Deletions cut 4 bases from V and 3 bases from J, with 16 bases between. The CDR3 is 15 residues long.

V is TRBV5-3 and J is TRBJ1-4; TRBD1 might be the D (6 bases). TRBV5-3 is assigned to the ORF class and has an uncertain function. Trimming removed 1 base from V and 0 bases from J, with 10 bases in between. This CDR3 comprises 16 residues. CDR3 coding DNA: TGTGCCAGAAGCTTGTCCAGGGGTGCAACTAATGAAAAACTGTTTTTT. Amino acids: CARSLSRGATNEKLFF.

V usage is TRBV7-8 and J usage is TRBJ1-4, with TRBD1 as a possible D gene (6 bases). CDR1 is SGHVS, CDR2 FQNEAQ, per germline. This CDR3 is 13 amino acids long. V gave up 3 bases and J gave up 13 bases, with 15 bases separating them. For the CDR3, the DNA is TGTGCCAGCAGCTTTCGCCTTGGCAGGGGACTGTTTTTT. Translating gives CASSFRLGRGLFF.

The rearrangement links TRBV7-3 to TRBJ2-1; 7 bases match TRBD2. After removal of 5 bases from V and 1 base from J, the junction contained 5 bases not matched to a gene. The germline CDR1 and CDR2 sequences are SGHTA and FQGTGA. This CDR3 has 15 residues. CDR3 protein: CASSVLADSYNEQFF. CDR3 in DNA: TGTGCCAGCAGCGTCCTAGCGGATTCCTACAATGAGCAGTTCTTC. Combining the CDR3 with reference TRBV7-3 and TRBJ2-1 gives the whole variable domain GAGVSQTPSNKVTEKGKYVELRCDPISGHTALYWYRQSLGQGPEFLIYFQGTGAADDSGLPNDRFFAVRPEGSVSTLKIQRTERGDSAVYLCASSVLADSYNEQFFGPGTRLTVL.

The chain has TRBV12-5 and TRBJ2-5, with 16 bases fitting TRBD2. From germline, CDR1 is LGHNT and CDR2 FRNRAP. The CDR3 length is 17 residues. The J segment lost 4 bases and the V segment lost 7 bases, leaving 9 bases of the junction unmatched. CDR3 sequence (DNA): TGTGCTAGTGCCCCGGGGACTAGCGGGAGGGCGGGAGAGACCCAGTACTTC. This encodes CASAPGTSGRAGETQYF.

The chain uses TRBV5-3 and TRBJ2-3; 14 bases map to TRBD2. TRBV5-3 is annotated as an ORF whose role is uncertain. V was pared by 4 bases and J by 8 bases, with 18 bases of the junction left unmatched. The CDR3 has 19 residues. The CDR3 here is CARSVGGLAGASPPRTQYF. CDR3 DNA sequence: TGTGCCAGAAGCGTGGGGGGACTAGCGGGAGCCTCACCACCGCGTACGCAGTATTTT.

Regarding this clone: A junction end diverges from the germline sequence, so it may reflect a read error. The rearrangement joins TRBV28 to TRBJ1-5; TRBD1 matches 9 bases. The CDR3 is 14 amino acids. CDR1 and CDR2 (germline): MDHEN, SYDVKM. The CDR3 DNA is TGTGCCAGCAGTTTTGGCGGACAGGGGAGCCCCCGGCATTTT. This codes for CASSFGGQGSPRHF.

The chain joins TRBV29-1 to TRBJ1-2; D gene ambiguous. Trimming took off 7 bases at V and 3 bases at J, with 15 bases between the two ends. The CDR3 has 13 residues. Germline V gene sequence: CDR1 SQVTM, CDR2 ANQGSEA. CDR3 sequence: CSAVGRTHYGYTF. DNA of the CDR3: TGCAGCGCCGTGGGGAGGACGCACTATGGCTACACCTTC.